This T cell receptor beta chain was obtained from a study of a mutant IDH1 vaccine in newly diagnosed glioma. Overall study context: Vaccination began 4-6 weeks post radiotherapy alone, or with temozolomide cycles. Study-level findings and limits: It was approximately 93% of patients that developed vaccine-induced immune responses. Any relationship between pseudoprogression and changes in top peripheral T cell clonotypes seemed absent.

This clone was detected only a few times. The antigen is not known. The time point is: week 11, during vaccination. What each vaccine dose contained was 300 ug of mutant IDH1 20-mer peptide, accompanied by topical imiquimod. Germline values: CDR1 GTSNPN, CDR2 SVGIG (reference sequence). V was trimmed by 2 bases and J by 2 bases, leaving 13 bases between them. CDR3 size: 15 residues. Measured with immunoSEQ multiplex PCR; TCRdb has only the in-frame clones, and not every one. The sample carries approximately 36,000 clones, roughly 80% recorded once. The TCR originated in a woman in her twenties or thirties with glioma. Some clones in this sample may be carry-over from other donors' samples. Source: peripheral blood mononuclear cells (PBMCs), taken from a glioma patient whose treatment included an IDH1 peptide vaccine. The chain recombines TRBV30 with TRBJ2-4; D is possibly TRBD1 (5 bases). This CDR3 reads CAWSPGVGPKNIQYF. The CDR3, as DNA: TGTGCCTGGAGTCCCGGAGTGGGGCCCAAAAACATTCAGTACTTC.